This entry lists 25 T cell receptor beta chains sequenced from one sample in a study of STAT3 mutations in large granular lymphocyte leukemia. Whole-study findings and limits: In T-cell large granular lymphocyte leukemia, about half of patients showed multiple immunodominant subclonotypes.

Their target antigens are unknown. Some clones are missing from TCRdb's copy, which holds only in-frame ones; the method was immunoSEQ multiplex PCR. The sample contains tens of thousands of clones, roughly 80% of which appear only once. What was sequenced was peripheral blood mononuclear cells. Source of these receptors: a woman in her forties or fifties with T-cell large granular lymphocyte leukemia. Some clones in this sample may be carry-over from other donors' samples.

The chain couples TRBV18 to TRBJ2-1, with D hard to call. The CDR3 covers 14 residues. Per germline, CDR1 KGHSH and CDR2 LQKENI. V lost 5 bases and J 3 bases, leaving 11 bases between the germline ends. The CDR3: CASSGMSFYNEQFF. The CDR3 nucleotides are TGTGCCAGCTCAGGAATGTCGTTCTACAATGAGCAGTTCTTC.

V is TRBV30 and J is TRBJ2-7; TRBD2 matches 7 bases. Germline V gene sequence: CDR1 GTSNPN, CDR2 SVGIG (reference sequence). CDR3 length: 14 amino acids. The V segment lost 4 bases and the J segment 7 bases; nucleotides outside the gene matches: 13. The CDR3 region is CAWTPGLSVGEQYF. CDR3 nucleotide sequence: TGTGCCTGGACGCCGGGACTATCAGTTGGGGAGCAGTACTTC.

DNA for the CDR3: TGCAGCGTCTTTATCGGGACTAGCGTCTCCTACGAGCAGTACTTC. This codes for CSVFIGTSVSYEQYF. This chain links TRBV29-1 with TRBJ2-7, with 10 bases aligning to TRBD2. Germline lookup yields CDR1 SQVTM and CDR2 ANQGSEA. There are 15 residues in the CDR3. V shed 6 bases, J shed 0 bases, and the junction held 8 bases outside the gene matches.

The count of this clone is one. The chain employs TRBV12-5 and TRBJ1-5, with a weak D call TRBD1 (6 bases). Germline CDR1 LGHNT, CDR2 FRNRAP. Trimming took 0 bases from V and 1 from J, leaving 10 bases between them. The CDR3 spans 16 residues. The CDR3 nucleotides are TGTGCTAGTGGTTTGGTGTCAGGGGCAAGCAATCAGCCCCAGCATTTT. Amino acids: CASGLVSGASNQPQHF.

The rearrangement joins TRBV7-2 to TRBJ2-7; 10 bases line up with TRBD2. CDR1 is SGHTA, CDR2 FQGNSA, per germline. The CDR3 has 16 residues. Trimming cost V 1 base and J 1 base; bases outside gene matches: 4. CDR3 sequence: CASSLVASGRSYEQYF. DNA of the CDR3: TGTGCCAGCAGCTTAGTCGCTAGCGGGAGATCCTACGAGCAGTACTTC.

V gene TRBV7-2 combines with J gene TRBJ2-7; D remains ambiguous. The germline CDR1 and CDR2 sequences are SGHTA and FQGNSA. V lost 5 bases, J lost 7 bases, and 15 bases lay in between. The CDR3 totals 13 residues. The CDR3 nucleotides are TGTGCCAGCAGCCCCTACTCTACCGTAGAGCAGTACTTC. Translating it yields CASSPYSTVEQYF.

The V gene is TRBV18, the J gene TRBJ2-1, with 14 bases fitting TRBD2. With V trimmed by 3 bases and J by 10 bases, 5 bases remained unmatched. Germline V gene data show CDR1 as KGHSH and CDR2 as LQKENI. The CDR3 is made up of 15 amino acids. The CDR3 is CASSPYGLAGGEQFF. CDR3 DNA: TGTGCCAGCTCACCTTATGGACTAGCGGGAGGCGAGCAGTTCTTC.

In DNA form, the CDR3 reads TGTGCCAGCACCCAGGGACGTATCTCTGGGGCCAACGTCCTGACTTTC. Translated: CASTQGRISGANVLTF. V gene TRBV6-6 combines with J gene TRBJ2-6, with D perhaps matching TRBD1 or TRBD2 (5 bases each). Germline assignment: CDR1 MNHNY and CDR2 SVGAGI (reference sequence). The CDR3 has 16 residues. V lost 7 bases and J 0 bases, leaving 13 bases between the germline ends.

V gene TRBV4-1 combines with J gene TRBJ2-7; 9 bases match TRBD2. Germline trimming cut 0 bases from V and 5 bases from J; bases unmatched to any gene: 14. Germline V lookup: CDR1 MGHRA, CDR2 YSYEKL. This CDR3 is built from 18 residues. DNA of the CDR3: TGCGCCAGCAGCCAAGAACAAGGCGGGAGGGCCTCCCAAAACGAGCAGTACTTC. Its protein product is CASSQEQGGRASQNEQYF.

The chain couples TRBV4-2 to TRBJ2-1; TRBD1 agrees at 9 bases. The V gene's germline CDR1 is LGHNA and CDR2 YNFKEQ. CDR3 length: 17 amino acids. V gave up 1 base and J gave up 2 bases; unmatched junction bases: 6. The CDR3 nucleotides are TGTGCCAGCAGCCAAGCGCCGGGACAGGGCGCCTACAATGAGCAGTTCTTC. Translating gives CASSQAPGQGAYNEQFF.

This sequence joins TRBV7-2 and TRBJ2-2; D possibly uses TRBD1 or TRBD2 (6 bases each). This CDR3 region has 15 residues. The germline CDR1 and CDR2 sequences are SGHTA and FQGNSA. Trimming removed 5 bases from V and 7 bases from J, with 17 bases in between. The CDR3: CASSRSGAHSGELFF. Written as DNA, the CDR3 is TGTGCCAGCAGCAGGTCGGGGGCGCATAGCGGGGAGCTGTTTTTT.

The CDR3 DNA sequence: TGTGCCAGCTCACCGGCCAACACCGGGGAGCTGTTTTTT. Translated, it gives CASSPANTGELFF. The chain uses TRBV18 and TRBJ2-2; no clear D. The CDR3 extends over 13 amino acids. Trimming stripped 3 bases from V and 2 bases from J, with 4 bases between. Germline V gene lookup returns CDR1 KGHSH and CDR2 LQKENI.

The rearrangement joins TRBV15 to TRBJ1-1, with D maybe TRBD1 (6 bases). Germline CDR1 reads LNHNV; CDR2 reads YYDKDF (reference sequence). V shed 1 base and J shed 4 bases, with 10 bases lying between them. CDR3 size: 14 residues. This CDR3 reads CATSRAGGPTEAFF. The CDR3 DNA reads TGTGCCACCAGCAGAGCTGGGGGGCCCACTGAAGCTTTCTTT.

The chain links TRBV27 to TRBJ2-2; TRBD1 matches at 9 bases. Per germline, CDR1 MNHEY and CDR2 SMNVEV (reference sequence). CDR3 length: 14 amino acids. With V trimmed by 9 bases and J by 7 bases, 9 bases remained unmatched. CDR3 region: CASYRDRAGGELFF. The CDR3 DNA follows: TGTGCCAGTTACCGGGACAGGGCGGGCGGGGAGCTGTTTTTT.

V gene TRBV30 combines with J gene TRBJ2-3; 8 bases map to TRBD1. This CDR3 comprises 14 residues. CDR1 is GTSNPN and CDR2 is SVGIG in the germline V gene (reference sequence). With 3 bases clipped from V and 1 base from J, the junction kept 3 bases outside the gene matches. The chain's CDR3 is CAWRQGVGTDTQYF. The CDR3 region has the DNA TGTGCCTGGAGACAGGGGGTGGGCACAGATACGCAGTATTTT.

The V and J genes are TRBV27 and TRBJ1-1; the match to TRBD1 covers 7 bases. This CDR3 has 13 residues. The V and J ends lost 6 bases and 4 bases, in that order; junction bases with no gene match: 5. Looked up from germline, CDR1 is MNHEY and CDR2 is SMNVEV (reference sequence). Here the CDR3 reads CASRLDRATEAFF. The DNA of the CDR3 is TGTGCCAGCAGGTTAGACAGGGCCACTGAAGCTTTCTTT.

The rearrangement links TRBV29-1 to TRBJ1-2; D uncertain. The V gene's germline CDR1 is SQVTM and CDR2 ANQGSEA. The V end was cut by 5 bases, the J end by 5 bases, with 18 bases between. The CDR3 totals 14 residues. The CDR3 region is CSVYPLRTLYGYTF. In DNA, the CDR3 is TGCAGCGTTTATCCCCTCCGAACTCTTTATGGCTACACCTTC.

The chain employs TRBV6-5 and TRBJ2-7, with 9 positions matching TRBD2. The trim removed 2 bases at V and 7 bases at J, leaving 6 bases unmatched. Germline CDR1 and CDR2: MNHEY and SVGAGI. The CDR3 contains 14 residues. The CDR3 DNA reads as TGTGCCAGCAGTTACGGCGGGAGGGCATGGGAGCAGTACTTC. It specifies CASSYGGRAWEQYF.

This clone was found once. J is TRBJ2-7 and V is TRBV10-3; D gene uncertain. Between the trimmed V and J ends, which lost 4 bases and 2 bases, there was a span of 12 bases. The CDR3 runs to 14 residues. Per germline, CDR1 ENHRY and CDR2 SYGVKD. The DNA of the CDR3 is TGTGCCATCAGTGTTGCTACGCGAACCTACGAGCAGTACTTC. Amino acids: CAISVATRTYEQYF.

CDR3 nucleotide sequence: TGTGCCAGCAGCTTGACTAGCGCCTACTACAATGAGCAGTTCTTC. Residues: CASSLTSAYYNEQFF. The chain employs TRBV7-9 and TRBJ2-1; 8 nucleotides line up with TRBD2. Germline CDR1 SEHNR, CDR2 FQNEAQ (reference sequence). V trimming: 3 bases; J trimming: 3 bases; junction bases outside the gene matches: 4. The CDR3 is made up of 15 amino acids.

The chain uses TRBV7-9 and TRBJ1-2; D call uncertain. The germline V gene has CDR1 SEHNR and CDR2 FQNEAQ (reference sequence). V was trimmed by 2 bases and J by 8 bases, leaving 9 bases between them. CDR3 length: 12 residues. This chain's CDR3 is CASSLSTEGYTF. CDR3 DNA: TGTGCCAGCAGCTTATCGACCGAAGGCTACACCTTC. Variable domain in full (rest from reference TRBV7-9 and TRBJ1-2): DTGVSQNPRHKITKRGQNVTFRCDPISEHNRLYWYRQTLGQGPEFLTYFQNEAQLEKSRLLSDRFSAERPKGSFSTLEIQRTEQGDSAMYLCASSLSTEGYTFGSGTRLTVV.

The rearrangement links TRBV18 to TRBJ2-6; 11 nucleotides align to TRBD1. Germline assignment: CDR1 KGHSH and CDR2 LQKENI. V trimming: 6 bases; J trimming: 0 bases; junction bases outside the gene matches: 4. CDR3 size: 17 residues. CDR3 loop: CASSGTGGISGANVLTF. The CDR3, as DNA: TGTGCCAGCTCCGGGACAGGGGGGATCTCTGGGGCCAACGTCCTGACTTTC.

The gene calls are TRBV29-1 and TRBJ2-3; no clear D. Germline CDR1 reads SQVTM; CDR2 reads ANQGSEA. The CDR3 spans 14 residues. Trimming pared 4 bases from V and 2 bases from J, leaving 13 bases between. The CDR3 protein is CSVGLLLVTDTQYF. In DNA form, the CDR3 reads TGCAGCGTTGGACTGTTGTTAGTCACAGATACGCAGTATTTT.

V gene TRBV19 combines with J gene TRBJ2-3; a possible D gene is TRBD2 (5 bases). Germline-derived CDR1 and CDR2 are LNHDA and SQIVND (reference sequence). The CDR3 is made up of 16 amino acids. Trimming shortened V by 3 bases and J by 0 bases, and 13 bases separated the two germline ends. CDR3 sequence: CASSMERRGSTDTQYF. CDR3 in DNA: TGTGCCAGTAGTATGGAGAGACGGGGTAGCACAGATACGCAGTATTTT.

The chain is built from TRBV29-1 and TRBJ1-2; 8 nucleotides match TRBD1. The CDR3 is 15 amino acids. V dropped 0 bases and J dropped 4; count of bases not matched to a gene: 7. The germline gives CDR1 SQVTM, CDR2 ANQGSEA. The CDR3 loop is CSVEERTGRLYGYTF. CDR3 in DNA: TGCAGCGTTGAAGAACGGACAGGGAGGCTCTATGGCTACACCTTC.